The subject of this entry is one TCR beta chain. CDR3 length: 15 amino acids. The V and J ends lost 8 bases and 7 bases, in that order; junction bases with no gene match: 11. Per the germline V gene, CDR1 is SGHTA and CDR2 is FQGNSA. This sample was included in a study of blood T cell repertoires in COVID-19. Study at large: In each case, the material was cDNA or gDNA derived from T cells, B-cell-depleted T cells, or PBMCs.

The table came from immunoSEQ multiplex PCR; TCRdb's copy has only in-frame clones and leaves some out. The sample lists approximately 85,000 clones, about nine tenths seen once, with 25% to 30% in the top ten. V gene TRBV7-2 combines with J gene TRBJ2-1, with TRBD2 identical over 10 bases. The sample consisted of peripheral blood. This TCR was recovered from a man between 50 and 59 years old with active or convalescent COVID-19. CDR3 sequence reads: CASGKSGRAGNEQFF. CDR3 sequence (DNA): TGTGCCAGCGGGAAAAGCGGGAGGGCCGGTAATGAGCAGTTCTTC.